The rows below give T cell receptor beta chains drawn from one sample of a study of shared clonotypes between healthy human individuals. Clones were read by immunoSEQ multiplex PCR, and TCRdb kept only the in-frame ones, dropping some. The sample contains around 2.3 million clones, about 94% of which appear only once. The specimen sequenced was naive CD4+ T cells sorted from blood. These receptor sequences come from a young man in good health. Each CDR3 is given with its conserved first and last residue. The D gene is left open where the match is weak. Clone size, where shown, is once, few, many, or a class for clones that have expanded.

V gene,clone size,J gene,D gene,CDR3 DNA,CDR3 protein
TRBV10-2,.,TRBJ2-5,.,TGCGCCAGCAGTGAGTCTTCGGCCTCCGGCACCCAGTACTTC,CASSESSASGTQYF
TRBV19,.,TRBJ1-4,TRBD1,TGTGCCAGTAGGACAGGGGCCCACTCAACTAATGAAAAACTGTTTTTT,CASRTGAHSTNEKLFF
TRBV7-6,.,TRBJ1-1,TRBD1,TGTGCCAGCAGTAGAGGACAGGGGAACACTGAAGCTTTCTTT,CASSRGQGNTEAFF
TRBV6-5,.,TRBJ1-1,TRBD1,TGTGCCAGCAGGTTCGGACAGGCGACTGAAGCTTTCTTT,CASRFGQATEAFF
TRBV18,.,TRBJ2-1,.,TGTGCCAGCACGACCCTTAGCGGAGGCTCCTACAATGAGCAGTTCTTC,CASTTLSGGSYNEQFF
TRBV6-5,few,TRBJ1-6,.,TGTGCCAGCAGCCGCGGGGGATCCTATAATTCACCCCTCCACTTT,CASSRGGSYNSPLHF
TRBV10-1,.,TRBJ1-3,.,TGCGCCAGCAGTGACGGGGGCGCAGGAACTACTGGAAACACCATATATTTT,CASSDGGAGTTGNTIYF
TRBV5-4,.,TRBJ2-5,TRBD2,TGTGCCAGCAGCTTGGGACTAGCGATACAAGAGACCCAGTACTTC,CASSLGLAIQETQYF
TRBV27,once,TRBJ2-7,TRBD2,TGTGCCAGCAGTTTATCGGGGACTAGCGGACACTACGAGCAGTACTTC,CASSLSGTSGHYEQYF
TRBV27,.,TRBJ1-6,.,TGTGCCAGCAGTTTAAGTGGGGGGCCCCTCCACTTT,CASSLSGGPLHF
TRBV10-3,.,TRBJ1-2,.,TGTGCCACCTGCAGGGAGCTATTTGAAGGCTACACCTTC,CATCRELFEGYTF
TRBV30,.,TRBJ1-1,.,TGTGCCTGGAGGGACCCCGGAGATTGGGTCACTGAAGCTTTCTTT,CAWRDPGDWVTEAFF
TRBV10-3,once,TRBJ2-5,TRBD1,TGTGCCATCAGTCCCGGGACAGGGGAGGGGAAGACCCAGTACTTC,CAISPGTGEGKTQYF
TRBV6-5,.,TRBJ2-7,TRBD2,TGTGCCAGCAGTGCCTCGGGGGGGCCCTACGAGCAGTACTTC,CASSASGGPYEQYF
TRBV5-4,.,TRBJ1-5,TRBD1,TGTGCCAGCAGCTTTCGACAGGGACGGGGTCAGCCCCAGCATTTT,CASSFRQGRGQPQHF
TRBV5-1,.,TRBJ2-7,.,TGCGCCAGCCGAATTCGACTAACTGGATACGAGCAGTACTTC,CASRIRLTGYEQYF
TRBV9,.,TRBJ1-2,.,TGTGCCAGCAGCGTAGTCGATGAGGGCTATGGCTACACCTTC,CASSVVDEGYGYTF
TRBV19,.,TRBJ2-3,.,TGTGCCAGTAGCCTTAGAGATGGCACAGATACGCAGTATTTT,CASSLRDGTDTQYF
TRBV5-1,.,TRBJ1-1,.,TGCGCCAGCAGCGATCAGGGTAACACTGAAGCTTTCTTT,CASSDQGNTEAFF
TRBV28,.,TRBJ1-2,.,TGTGCCAGCAGTTCTACCTCCGGGACACCCTTCTATGGCTACACCTTC,CASSSTSGTPFYGYTF
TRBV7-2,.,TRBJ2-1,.,TGTGCCAGCAGCCCACCCGTGAGGAATGAGCAGTTCTTC,CASSPPVRNEQFF
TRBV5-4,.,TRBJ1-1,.,TGTGCCAGCAGCCCCAGCCTAGGGGCTAGAATGAACACTGAAGCTTTCTTT,CASSPSLGARMNTEAFF
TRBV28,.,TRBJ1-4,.,TGTGCCAGCAGCACAGGGACATCTCCGAATGAAAAACTGTTTTTT,CASSTGTSPNEKLFF
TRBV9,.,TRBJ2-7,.,TGTGCCAGCAGCGCCCAAGAAAGTGGAGGCTACGAGCAGTACTTC,CASSAQESGGYEQYF
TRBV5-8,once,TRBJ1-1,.,TGTGCCAGCAGCTTGTGGGGAATAGCGGACAGAACGAACACTGAAGCTTTCTTT,CASSLWGIADRTNTEAFF
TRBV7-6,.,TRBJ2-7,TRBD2,TGTGCCAGCAGCTCTGGACTAGCGGGGGGGCCTTACGAGCAGTACTTC,CASSSGLAGGPYEQYF
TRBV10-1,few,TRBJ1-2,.,TGCGCCAGCAGTCCGGACAGCTACTATGGCTACACCTTC,CASSPDSYYGYTF
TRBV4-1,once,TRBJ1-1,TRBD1,TGCGCCAGCAGCCAACAAAGGGGGCTGACTGAAGCTTTCTTT,CASSQQRGLTEAFF
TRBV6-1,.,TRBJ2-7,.,TGTGCCAGCAGTGAATTCAAGGTCTACGAGCAGTACTTC,CASSEFKVYEQYF
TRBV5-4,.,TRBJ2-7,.,TGTGCCAGCAGCCCAGAACGGTACGCCCTCTCCGAGCAGTACTTC,CASSPERYALSEQYF
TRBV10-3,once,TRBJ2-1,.,TGTGCCATCAGTGAGTCTTTGAGTGGTGAGCAGTTCTTC,CAISESLSGEQFF
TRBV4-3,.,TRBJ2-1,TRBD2,TGCGCCAGCAGCCACACGACTAGCGGGAACAATGAGCAGTTCTTC,CASSHTTSGNNEQFF
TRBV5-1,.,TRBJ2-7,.,TGCGCCAGCAGCTTGGGGTTCGTGACTAGTCTAGAGCAGTACTTC,CASSLGFVTSLEQYF
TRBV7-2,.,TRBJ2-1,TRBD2,TGTGCCAGCAGTTTGGGACTAGCATTCAATGAGCAGTTCTTC,CASSLGLAFNEQFF
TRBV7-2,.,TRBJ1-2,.,TGTGCCAGCAGCTTAGCGGAGGGACCCTATGGCTACACCTTC,CASSLAEGPYGYTF
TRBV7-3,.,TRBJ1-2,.,TGTGCCAGCAGCTTAGGTCCCGGGGAGCTCTATGGCTACACCTTC,CASSLGPGELYGYTF
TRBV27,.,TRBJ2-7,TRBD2,TGTGCCAGCAGTTTAGAACTAGCGGGAGCAAGGGAGCAGTACTTC,CASSLELAGAREQYF
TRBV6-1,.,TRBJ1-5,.,TGTGCCAGCAGCGTGGACAGCGGCAATCAGCCCCAGCATTTT,CASSVDSGNQPQHF
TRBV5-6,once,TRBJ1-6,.,TGTGCCAGCAGCCTACAGGGTTTTAATTCACCCCTCCACTTT,CASSLQGFNSPLHF
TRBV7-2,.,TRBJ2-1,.,TGTGCCAGCAGCTTAGACAGGGTTTTTGAGCAGTTCTTC,CASSLDRVFEQFF
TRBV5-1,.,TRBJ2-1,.,TGCGCCAGCAGCTTGGATCGGGTCGGGGAGCAGTTCTTC,CASSLDRVGEQFF
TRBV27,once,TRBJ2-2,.,TGTGCCAGCAGTTTTCGGGGGTTGAACACCGGGGAGCTGTTTTTT,CASSFRGLNTGELFF
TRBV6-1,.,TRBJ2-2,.,TGTGCCAGCAGTGAAGAATGGGGAACTGGGGACCCCGGGGAGCTGTTTTTT,CASSEEWGTGDPGELFF
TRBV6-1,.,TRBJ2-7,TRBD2,TGTGCCAGTTCGACTAGCGGGCCTTCCTACGAGCAGTACTTC,CASSTSGPSYEQYF
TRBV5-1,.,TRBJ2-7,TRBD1,TGCGCCAGCAGCTTGGATGGACAGGGGGCAAAGGAGCAGTACTTC,CASSLDGQGAKEQYF